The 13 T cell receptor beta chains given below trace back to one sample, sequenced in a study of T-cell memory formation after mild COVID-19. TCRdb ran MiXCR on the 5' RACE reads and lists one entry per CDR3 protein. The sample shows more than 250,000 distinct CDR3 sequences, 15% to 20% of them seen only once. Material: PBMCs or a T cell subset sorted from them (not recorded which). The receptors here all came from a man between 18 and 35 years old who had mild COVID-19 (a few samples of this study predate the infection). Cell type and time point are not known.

CDR3 in amino acids: CASSRDREIQETQYF. CDR3 DNA sequence: TGTGCCAGCAGCAGGGACAGGGAAATTCAAGAGACCCAGTACTTC. The V and J genes are TRBV28 and TRBJ2-5; 9 bases are shared with TRBD1. The germline V gene has CDR1 MDHEN and CDR2 SYDVKM. This CDR3 has 15 residues. Trimming removed 6 bases from V and 2 bases from J; junction bases left unmatched: 7.

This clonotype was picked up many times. The CDR3 DNA is TGTGCCAGCAGCTTTTTACAGGGGGCTAATTACAATGAGCAGTTCTTC. Translating gives CASSFLQGANYNEQFF. This chain uses TRBV7-6 with TRBJ2-1, with 9 positions matching TRBD1. CDR3 length: 16 residues. V dropped 3 bases and J dropped 4; count of bases not matched to a gene: 7. Germline V gene sequence: CDR1 SGHVS, CDR2 FNYEAQ.

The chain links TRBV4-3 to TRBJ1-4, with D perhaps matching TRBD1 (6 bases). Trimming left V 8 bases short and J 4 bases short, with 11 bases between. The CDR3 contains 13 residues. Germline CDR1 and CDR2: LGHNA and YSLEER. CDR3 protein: CASRDRINEKLFF. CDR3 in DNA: TGCGCCAGCCGAGACAGGATTAATGAAAAACTGTTTTTT.

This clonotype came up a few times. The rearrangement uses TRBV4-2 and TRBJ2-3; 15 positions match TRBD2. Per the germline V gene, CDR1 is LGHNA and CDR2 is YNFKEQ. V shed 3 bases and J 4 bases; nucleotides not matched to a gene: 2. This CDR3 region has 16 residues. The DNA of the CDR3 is TGTGCCAGCAGCCAGGGACTAGCGGGGGGAGCAGATACGCAGTATTTT. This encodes CASSQGLAGGADTQYF.

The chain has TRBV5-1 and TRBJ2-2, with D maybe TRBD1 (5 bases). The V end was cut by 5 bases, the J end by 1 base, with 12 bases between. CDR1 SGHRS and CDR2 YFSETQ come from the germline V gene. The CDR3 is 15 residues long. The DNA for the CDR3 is TGCGCCAGCAGTCCGACAGTAAAGAACACCGGGGAGCTGTTTTTT. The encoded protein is CASSPTVKNTGELFF.

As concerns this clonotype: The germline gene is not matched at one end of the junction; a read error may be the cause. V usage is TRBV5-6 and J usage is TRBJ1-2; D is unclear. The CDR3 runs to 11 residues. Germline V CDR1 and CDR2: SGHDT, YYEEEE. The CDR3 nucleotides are TGTGCCAGCAGCTTGCTCCGGGGTGTCGCCTTC. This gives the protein CASSLLRGVAF.

The CDR3: CASSNRDRVAYEQYF. CDR3 DNA: TGTGCCAGCAGTAACCGGGACAGGGTGGCCTACGAGCAGTACTTC. The V call is TRBV12-3 or TRBV12-4, the J call TRBJ2-7, with 9 bases identical to TRBD1. The V segment lost 5 bases and the J segment 2 bases; nucleotides outside the gene matches: 7. This CDR3 is 15 amino acids long.

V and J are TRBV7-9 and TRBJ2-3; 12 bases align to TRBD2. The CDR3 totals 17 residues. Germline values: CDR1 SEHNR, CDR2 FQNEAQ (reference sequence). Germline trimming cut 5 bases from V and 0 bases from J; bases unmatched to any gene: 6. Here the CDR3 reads CASSKRTSGASTDTQYF. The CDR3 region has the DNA TGTGCCAGCAGCAAACGGACTAGCGGGGCTAGCACAGATACGCAGTATTTT.

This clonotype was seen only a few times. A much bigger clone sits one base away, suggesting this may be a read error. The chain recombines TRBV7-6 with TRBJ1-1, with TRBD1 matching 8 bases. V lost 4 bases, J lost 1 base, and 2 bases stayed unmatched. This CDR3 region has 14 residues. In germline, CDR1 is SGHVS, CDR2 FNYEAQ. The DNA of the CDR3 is TGTGCCAGCAGCTCTACAGGGGGGAACACTGAAGCTTTCTTT. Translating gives CASSSTGGNTEAFF.

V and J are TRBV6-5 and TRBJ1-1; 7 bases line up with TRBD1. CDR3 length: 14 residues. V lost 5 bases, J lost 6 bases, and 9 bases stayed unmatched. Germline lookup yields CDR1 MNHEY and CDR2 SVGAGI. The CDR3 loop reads CASSPYGQAAEAFF. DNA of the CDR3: TGTGCCAGCAGTCCCTATGGACAGGCTGCTGAAGCTTTCTTT.

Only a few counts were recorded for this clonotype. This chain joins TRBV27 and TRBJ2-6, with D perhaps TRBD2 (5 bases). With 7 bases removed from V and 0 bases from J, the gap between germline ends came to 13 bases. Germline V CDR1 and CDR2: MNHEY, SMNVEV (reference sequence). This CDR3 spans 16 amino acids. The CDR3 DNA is TGTGCCAGCACCACCGGAGGAACCTCTGGGGCCAACGTCCTGACTTTC. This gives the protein CASTTGGTSGANVLTF.

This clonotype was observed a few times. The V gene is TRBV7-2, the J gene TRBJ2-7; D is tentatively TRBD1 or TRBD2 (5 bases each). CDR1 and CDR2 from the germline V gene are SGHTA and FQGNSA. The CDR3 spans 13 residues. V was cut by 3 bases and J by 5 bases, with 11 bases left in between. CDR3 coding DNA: TGTGCCAGCAGCTTGGGACCCGACAACGAGCAGTACTTC. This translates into CASSLGPDNEQYF.

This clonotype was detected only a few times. The CDR3 DNA sequence: TGCAGTGTTGCGTTGGGACAGGCCTTCTCCTACGAGCAGTACTTC. Translation gives CSVALGQAFSYEQYF. This chain joins TRBV20-1 and TRBJ2-7, with 8 bases lining up with TRBD1. The trim removed 7 bases at V and 0 bases at J, leaving 11 bases unmatched. Germline V gene sequence: CDR1 DFQATT, CDR2 SNEGSKA (reference sequence). The length of the CDR3 is 15 residues.